This T cell receptor (beta chain) was identified in a study of patients and donors after allogeneic stem cell transplantation. TCRdb processed the RT-PCR reads anew with MiXCR; each CDR3 protein has one entry. The data show a few hundred thousand distinct CDR3 sequences, with roughly two fifths seen just once and approximately 10% held by the top ten. The length of the CDR3 is 15 residues. Germline-derived CDR1 and CDR2 are ENHRY and SYGVKD. Trimming removed 4 bases at V and 6 bases at J, with 15 bases between. The chain uses TRBV10-3 and TRBJ1-4; no firm D call. The receptor was derived from a human donor who was either an allogeneic HSCT recipient or a stem cell or donor lymphocyte infusion donor (not recorded which). It is not recorded whose cells these are; they may come from a transplant donor. Sequencing was performed on blood, either unsorted or a sorted T cell fraction (not recorded which). The CDR3: CAISGVWAADEKLFF. The CDR3 DNA is TGTGCCATCAGTGGGGTTTGGGCGGCGGATGAAAAACTGTTTTTT.